The entry that follows covers one T cell receptor beta chain sequence. This sample stems from a study of control samples from healthy donors and cancer patients. V lost 2 bases to trimming and J lost 2 bases; unmatched junction nucleotides: 7. Per the germline V gene, CDR1 is MNHNS and CDR2 is SASEGT. The CDR3 consists of 17 residues. Sequencing used immunoSEQ multiplex PCR; TCRdb keeps in-frame clones, though not all of them. Of 350,000 to 450,000 clones in the sample, roughly 90% were seen once. The sample taken for sequencing was PBMCs. The TCR was taken from a middle-aged man with head and neck cancer. The chain joins TRBV6-1 to TRBJ2-3, with TRBD2 identical over 10 bases. CDR3 DNA: TGTGCCAGCAGTGAAACAATAGCGGGAGGTACCACAGATACGCAGTATTTT. Translation: CASSETIAGGTTDTQYF.